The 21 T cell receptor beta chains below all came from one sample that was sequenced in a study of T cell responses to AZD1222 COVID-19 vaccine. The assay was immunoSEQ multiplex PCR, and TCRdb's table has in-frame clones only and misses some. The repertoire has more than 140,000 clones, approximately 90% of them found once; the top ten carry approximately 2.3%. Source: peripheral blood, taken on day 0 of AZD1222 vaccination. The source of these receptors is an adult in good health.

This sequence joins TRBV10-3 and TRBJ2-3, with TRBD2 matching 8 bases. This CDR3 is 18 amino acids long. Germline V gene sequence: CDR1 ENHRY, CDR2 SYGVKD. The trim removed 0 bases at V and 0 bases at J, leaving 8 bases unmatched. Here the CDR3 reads CAISESRASGFSTDTQYF. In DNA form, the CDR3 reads TGTGCCATCAGTGAGTCTCGGGCTAGCGGGTTTAGCACAGATACGCAGTATTTT.

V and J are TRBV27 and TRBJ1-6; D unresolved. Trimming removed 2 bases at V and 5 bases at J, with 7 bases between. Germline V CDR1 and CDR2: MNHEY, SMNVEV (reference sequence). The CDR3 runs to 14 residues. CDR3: CASSLPANNSPLHF. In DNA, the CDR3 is TGTGCCAGCAGTTTACCGGCTAATAATTCACCCCTCCACTTT.

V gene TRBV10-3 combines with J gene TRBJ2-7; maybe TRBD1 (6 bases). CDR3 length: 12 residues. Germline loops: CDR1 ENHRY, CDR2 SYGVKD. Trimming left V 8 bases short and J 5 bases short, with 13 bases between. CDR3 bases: TGTGCCATCCGGACAGTGCGGGACGAGCAGTACTTC. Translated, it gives CAIRTVRDEQYF.

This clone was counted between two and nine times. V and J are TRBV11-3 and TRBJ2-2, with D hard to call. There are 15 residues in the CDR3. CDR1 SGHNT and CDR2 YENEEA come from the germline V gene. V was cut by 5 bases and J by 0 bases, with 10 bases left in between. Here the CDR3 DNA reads TGTGCCAGCAGCGGTTTAGCTGCGAACACCGGGGAGCTGTTTTTT. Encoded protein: CASSGLAANTGELFF.

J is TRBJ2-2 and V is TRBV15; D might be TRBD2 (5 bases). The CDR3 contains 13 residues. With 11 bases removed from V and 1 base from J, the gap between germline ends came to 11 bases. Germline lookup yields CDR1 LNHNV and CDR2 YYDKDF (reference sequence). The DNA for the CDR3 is TGTGCCTCTGAGGGCGGGAACACCGGGGAGCTGTTTTTT. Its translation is CASEGGNTGELFF.

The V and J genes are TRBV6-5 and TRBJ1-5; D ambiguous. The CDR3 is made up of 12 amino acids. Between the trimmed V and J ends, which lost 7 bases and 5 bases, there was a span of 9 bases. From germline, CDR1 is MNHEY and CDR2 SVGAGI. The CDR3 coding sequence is TGTGCCAGCAACGAGGGTTATCAGCCCCAGCATTTT. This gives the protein CASNEGYQPQHF.

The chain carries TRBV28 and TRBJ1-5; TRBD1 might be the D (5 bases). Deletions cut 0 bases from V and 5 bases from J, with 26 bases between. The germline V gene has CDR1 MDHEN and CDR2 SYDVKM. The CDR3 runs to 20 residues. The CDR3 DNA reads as TGTGCCAGCAGTTTATGGGGGGGAGCCGCGGAGGGTTCTGGAGATCAGCCCCAGCATTTT. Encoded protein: CASSLWGGAAEGSGDQPQHF.

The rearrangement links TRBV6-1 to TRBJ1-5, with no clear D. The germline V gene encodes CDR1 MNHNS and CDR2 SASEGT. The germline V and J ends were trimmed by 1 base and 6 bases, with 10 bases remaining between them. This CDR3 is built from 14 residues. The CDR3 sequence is CASSEGILGQPQHF. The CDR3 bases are TGTGCCAGCAGTGAAGGAATTTTAGGTCAGCCCCAGCATTTT.

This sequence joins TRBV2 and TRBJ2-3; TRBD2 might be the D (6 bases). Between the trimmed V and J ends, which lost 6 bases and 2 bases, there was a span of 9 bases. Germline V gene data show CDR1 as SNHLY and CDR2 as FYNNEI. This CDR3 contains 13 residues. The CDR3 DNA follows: TGTGCCAGCAGCCGGGGACTCACAGATACGCAGTATTTT. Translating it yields CASSRGLTDTQYF.

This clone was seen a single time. CDR3 coding DNA: TGTGCCAGCAGCGCCCAACAGGGGCGTAGCACTGAAGCTTTCTTT. Its translation: CASSAQQGRSTEAFF. The chain uses TRBV9 and TRBJ1-1; 7 positions match TRBD1. CDR1 is SGDLS and CDR2 is YYNGEE in the germline V gene. The J segment lost 4 bases and the V segment lost 3 bases, leaving 9 bases of the junction unmatched. The CDR3 runs to 15 residues.

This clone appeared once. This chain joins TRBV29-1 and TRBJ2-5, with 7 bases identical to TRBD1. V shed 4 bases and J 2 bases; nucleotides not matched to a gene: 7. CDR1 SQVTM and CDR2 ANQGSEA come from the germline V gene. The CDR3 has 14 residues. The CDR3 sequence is CSVAGQAVQETQYF. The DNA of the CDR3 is TGCAGCGTTGCCGGACAGGCCGTACAAGAGACCCAGTACTTC.

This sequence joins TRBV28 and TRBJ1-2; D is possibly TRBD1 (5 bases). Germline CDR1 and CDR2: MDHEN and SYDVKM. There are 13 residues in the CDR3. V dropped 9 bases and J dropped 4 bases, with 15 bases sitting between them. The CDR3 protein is CASTSRGIYGYTF. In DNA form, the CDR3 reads TGTGCCAGTACGTCCCGGGGGATCTATGGCTACACCTTC.

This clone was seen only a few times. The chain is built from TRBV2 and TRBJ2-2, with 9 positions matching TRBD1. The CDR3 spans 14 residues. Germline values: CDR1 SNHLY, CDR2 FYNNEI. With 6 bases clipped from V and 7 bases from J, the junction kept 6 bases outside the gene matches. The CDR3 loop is CASSLGQGYGELFF. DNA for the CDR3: TGTGCCAGCAGCCTGGGACAGGGATACGGGGAGCTGTTTTTT.

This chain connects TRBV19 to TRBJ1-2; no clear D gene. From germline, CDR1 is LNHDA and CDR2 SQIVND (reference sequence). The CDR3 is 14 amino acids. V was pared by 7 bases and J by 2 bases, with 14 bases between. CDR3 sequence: CASIPPGPNYGYTF. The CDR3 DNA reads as TGTGCCAGTATACCCCCCGGCCCGAACTATGGCTACACCTTC. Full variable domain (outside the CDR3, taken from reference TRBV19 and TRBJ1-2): DGGITQSPKYLFRKEGQNVTLSCEQNLNHDAMYWYRQDPGQGLRLIYYSQIVNDFQKGDIAEGYSVSREKKESFPLTVTSAQKNPTAFYLCASIPPGPNYGYTFGSGTRLTVV.

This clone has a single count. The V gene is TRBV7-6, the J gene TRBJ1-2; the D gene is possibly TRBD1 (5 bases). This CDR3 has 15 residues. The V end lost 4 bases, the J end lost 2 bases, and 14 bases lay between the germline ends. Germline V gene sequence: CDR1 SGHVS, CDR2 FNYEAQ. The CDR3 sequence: CASSSSGRENYGYTF. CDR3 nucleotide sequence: TGTGCCAGCAGCTCTAGCGGCAGGGAGAACTATGGCTACACCTTC.

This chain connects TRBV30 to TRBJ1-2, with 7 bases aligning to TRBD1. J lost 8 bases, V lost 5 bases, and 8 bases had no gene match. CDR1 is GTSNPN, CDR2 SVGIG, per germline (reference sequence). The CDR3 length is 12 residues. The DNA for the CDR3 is TGTGCCTGGGGGGGGGACAGCGGCGGCTACACCTTC. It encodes CAWGGDSGGYTF.

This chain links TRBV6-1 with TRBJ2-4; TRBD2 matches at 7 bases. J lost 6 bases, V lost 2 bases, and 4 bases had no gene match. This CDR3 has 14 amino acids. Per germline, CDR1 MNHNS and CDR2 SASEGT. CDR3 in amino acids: CASSEWGGGNIQYF. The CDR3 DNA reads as TGTGCCAGCAGTGAATGGGGGGGAGGAAACATTCAGTACTTC.

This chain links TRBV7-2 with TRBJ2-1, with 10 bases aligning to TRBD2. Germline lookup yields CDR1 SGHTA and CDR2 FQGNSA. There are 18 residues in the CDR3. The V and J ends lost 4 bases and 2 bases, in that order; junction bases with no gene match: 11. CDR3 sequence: CASSSPRSGRAPYNEQFF. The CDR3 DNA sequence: TGTGCCAGCAGCTCCCCTCGGAGCGGGAGGGCCCCCTACAATGAGCAGTTCTTC.

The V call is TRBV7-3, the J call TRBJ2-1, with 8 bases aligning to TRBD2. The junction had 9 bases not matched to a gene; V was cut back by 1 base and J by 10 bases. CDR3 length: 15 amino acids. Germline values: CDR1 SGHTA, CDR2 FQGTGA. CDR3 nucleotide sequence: TGTGCCAGCAGCTTAATGGGACTAGGACCGGGGGAGCAGTTCTTC. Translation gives CASSLMGLGPGEQFF.

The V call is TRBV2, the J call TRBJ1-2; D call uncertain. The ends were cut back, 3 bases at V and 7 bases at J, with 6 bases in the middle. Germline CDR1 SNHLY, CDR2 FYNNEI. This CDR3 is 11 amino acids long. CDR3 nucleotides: TGTGCCAGCAGTGAGAATCTTGGCTACACCTTC. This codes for CASSENLGYTF.

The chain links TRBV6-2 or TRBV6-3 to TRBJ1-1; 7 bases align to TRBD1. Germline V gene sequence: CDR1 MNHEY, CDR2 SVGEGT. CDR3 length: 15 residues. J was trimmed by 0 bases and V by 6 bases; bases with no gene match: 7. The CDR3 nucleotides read TGTGCCAGCAGCCGAAGGGGGCGGATGAACACTGAAGCTTTCTTT. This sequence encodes CASSRRGRMNTEAFF.